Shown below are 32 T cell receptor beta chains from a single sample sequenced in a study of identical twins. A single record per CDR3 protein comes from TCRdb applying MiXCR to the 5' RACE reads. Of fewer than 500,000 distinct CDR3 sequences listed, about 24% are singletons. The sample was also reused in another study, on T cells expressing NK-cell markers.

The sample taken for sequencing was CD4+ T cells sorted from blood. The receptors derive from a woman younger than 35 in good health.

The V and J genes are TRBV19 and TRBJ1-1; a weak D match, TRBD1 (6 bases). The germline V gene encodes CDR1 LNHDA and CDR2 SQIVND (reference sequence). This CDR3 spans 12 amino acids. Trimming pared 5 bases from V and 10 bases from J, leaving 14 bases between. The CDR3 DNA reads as TGTGCCAGTAGTGTACAGGGATTCACAGCTTTCTTT. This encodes CASSVQGFTAFF.

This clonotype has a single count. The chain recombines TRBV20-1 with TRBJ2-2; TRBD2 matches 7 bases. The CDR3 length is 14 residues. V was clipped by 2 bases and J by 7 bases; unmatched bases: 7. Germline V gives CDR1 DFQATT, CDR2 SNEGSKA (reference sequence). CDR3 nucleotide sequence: TGCAGTGCTAGATTACTAGCGCGGGGCGGGGAGCTGTTTTTT. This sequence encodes CSARLLARGGELFF.

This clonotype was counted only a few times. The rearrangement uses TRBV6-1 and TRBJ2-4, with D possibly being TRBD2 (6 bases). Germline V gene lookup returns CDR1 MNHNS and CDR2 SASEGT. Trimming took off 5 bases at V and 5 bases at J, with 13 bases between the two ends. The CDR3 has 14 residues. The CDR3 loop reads CASSQPPGENIQYF. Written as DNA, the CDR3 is TGTGCCAGCAGTCAGCCCCCGGGGGAAAACATTCAGTACTTC.

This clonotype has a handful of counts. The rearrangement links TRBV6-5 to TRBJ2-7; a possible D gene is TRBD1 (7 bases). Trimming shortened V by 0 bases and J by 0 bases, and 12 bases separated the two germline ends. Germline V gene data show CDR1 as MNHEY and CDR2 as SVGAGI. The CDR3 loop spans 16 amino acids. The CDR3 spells CASSYSIQGGSYEQYF. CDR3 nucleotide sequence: TGTGCCAGCAGTTACTCGATTCAGGGGGGCTCCTACGAGCAGTACTTC.

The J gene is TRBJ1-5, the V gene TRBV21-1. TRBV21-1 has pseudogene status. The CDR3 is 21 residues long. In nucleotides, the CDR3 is TGTGCCAGCAGCACCCCAAAGGGGAGGGAAAAGGTTGGTGATAGCAATCAGCCCCAGCATTTT. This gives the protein CASSTPKGREKVGDSNQPQHF.

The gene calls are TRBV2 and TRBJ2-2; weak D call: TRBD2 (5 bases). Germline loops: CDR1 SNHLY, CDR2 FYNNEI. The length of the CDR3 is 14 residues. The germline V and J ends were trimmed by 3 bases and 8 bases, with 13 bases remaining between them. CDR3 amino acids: CASSDSRLRGELFF. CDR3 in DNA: TGTGCCAGCAGTGATTCCAGACTAAGAGGGGAGCTGTTTTTT.

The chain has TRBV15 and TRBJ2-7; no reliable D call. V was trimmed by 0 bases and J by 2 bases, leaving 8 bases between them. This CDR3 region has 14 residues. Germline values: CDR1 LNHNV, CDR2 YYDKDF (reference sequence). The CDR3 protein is CATSRDAATYEQYF. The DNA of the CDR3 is TGTGCCACCAGCAGAGATGCCGCTACCTACGAGCAGTACTTC.

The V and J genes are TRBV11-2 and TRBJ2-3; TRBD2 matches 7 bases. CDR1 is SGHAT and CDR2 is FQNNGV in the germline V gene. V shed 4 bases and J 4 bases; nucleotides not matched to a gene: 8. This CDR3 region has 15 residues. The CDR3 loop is CASSSSSRGADTQYF. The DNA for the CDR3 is TGTGCCAGCAGCTCCTCCTCCCGGGGGGCAGATACGCAGTATTTT.

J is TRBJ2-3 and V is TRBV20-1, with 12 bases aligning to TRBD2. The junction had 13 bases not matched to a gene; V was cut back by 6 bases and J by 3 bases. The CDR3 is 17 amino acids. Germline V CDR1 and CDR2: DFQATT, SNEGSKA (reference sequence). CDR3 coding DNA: TGCAGTGCCCCTCCTAGCGGGAGGGCCATGGAAACAGATACGCAGTATTTT. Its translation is CSAPPSGRAMETDTQYF.

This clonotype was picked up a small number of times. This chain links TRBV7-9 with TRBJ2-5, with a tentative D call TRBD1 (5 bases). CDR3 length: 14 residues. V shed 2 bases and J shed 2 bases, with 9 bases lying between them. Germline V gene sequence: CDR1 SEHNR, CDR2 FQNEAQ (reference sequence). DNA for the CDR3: TGTGCCAGCAGCTTACTGACAGCTCAAGAGACCCAGTACTTC. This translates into CASSLLTAQETQYF.

CDR3: CATGNEQFF. Written as DNA, the CDR3 is TGTGCCACTGGAAATGAGCAGTTCTTC. This chain links TRBV24-1 with TRBJ2-1; no reliable D call. Trimming cost V 10 bases and J 7 bases, with 4 bases left between them. CDR3 length: 9 residues. Germline-derived CDR1 and CDR2 are KGHDR and SFDVKD.

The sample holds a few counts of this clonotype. CDR3 DNA: TGTGCCAGCAGTTACTTTCCGGGACAACATCTCTCTGGGGCCAACGTCCTGACTTTC. Residues: CASSYFPGQHLSGANVLTF. The chain joins TRBV6-5 to TRBJ2-6, with D perhaps matching TRBD1 (6 bases). V shed 1 base and J shed 0 bases, with 16 bases lying between them. This CDR3 spans 19 amino acids. Looked up from germline, CDR1 is MNHEY and CDR2 is SVGAGI.

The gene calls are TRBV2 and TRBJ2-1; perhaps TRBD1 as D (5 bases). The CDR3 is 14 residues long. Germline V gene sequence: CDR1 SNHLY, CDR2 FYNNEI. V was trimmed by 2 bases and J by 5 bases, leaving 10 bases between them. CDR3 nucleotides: TGTGCCAGCAGTGAATACAGGCCTCACAATGAGCAGTTCTTC. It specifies CASSEYRPHNEQFF.

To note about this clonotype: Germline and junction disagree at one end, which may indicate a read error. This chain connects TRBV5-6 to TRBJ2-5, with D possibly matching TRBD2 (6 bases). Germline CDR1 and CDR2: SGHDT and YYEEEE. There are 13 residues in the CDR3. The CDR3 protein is CAISPGLTETQYF. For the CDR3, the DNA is TGTGCCATCAGCCCTGGACTAACCGAGACCCAGTACTTC.

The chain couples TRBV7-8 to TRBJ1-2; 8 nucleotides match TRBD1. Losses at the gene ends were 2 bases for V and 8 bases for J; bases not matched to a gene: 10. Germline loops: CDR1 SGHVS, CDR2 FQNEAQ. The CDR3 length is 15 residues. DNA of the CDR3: TGTGCCAGCAGCTTAATGGGACAGGAAGATAGGGGCTACACCTTC. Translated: CASSLMGQEDRGYTF. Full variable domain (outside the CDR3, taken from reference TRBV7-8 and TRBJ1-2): GAGVSQSPRYKVAKRGQDVALRCDPISGHVSLFWYQQALGQGPEFLTYFQNEAQLDKSGLPSDRFFAERPEGSVSTLKIQRTQQEDSAVYLCASSLMGQEDRGYTFGSGTRLTVV.

The CDR3 spells CSANQRGDEQFF. CDR3 nucleotide sequence: TGCAGTGCTAACCAGAGGGGCGATGAGCAGTTCTTC. The chain has TRBV20-1 and TRBJ2-1; D could derive from TRBD1 or TRBD2 (5 bases each). Trimming took off 4 bases at V and 8 bases at J, with 12 bases between the two ends. This CDR3 is 12 amino acids long. Germline V gene sequence: CDR1 DFQATT, CDR2 SNEGSKA (reference sequence).

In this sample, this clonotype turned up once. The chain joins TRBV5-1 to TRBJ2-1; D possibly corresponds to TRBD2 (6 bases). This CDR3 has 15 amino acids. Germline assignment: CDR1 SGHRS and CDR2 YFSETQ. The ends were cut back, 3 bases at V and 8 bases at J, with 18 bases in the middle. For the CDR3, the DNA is TGCGCCAGCAGCTACGTCGCCCGGGGGATTGATGAGCAGTTCTTC. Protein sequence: CASSYVARGIDEQFF.

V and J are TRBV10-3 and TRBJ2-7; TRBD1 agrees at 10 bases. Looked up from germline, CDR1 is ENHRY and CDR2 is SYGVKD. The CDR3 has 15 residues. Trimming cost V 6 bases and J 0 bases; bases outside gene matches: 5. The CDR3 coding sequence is TGTGCCATCAGCGTGCGGGACAGGGGCTCCTACGAGCAGTACTTC. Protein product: CAISVRDRGSYEQYF.

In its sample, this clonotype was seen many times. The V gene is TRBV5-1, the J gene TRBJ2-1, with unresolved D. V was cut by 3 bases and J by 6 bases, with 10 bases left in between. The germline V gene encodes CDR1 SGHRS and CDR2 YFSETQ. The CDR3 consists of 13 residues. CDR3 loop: CASSSTLPNEQFF. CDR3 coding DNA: TGCGCCAGCAGCTCAACTCTGCCCAATGAGCAGTTCTTC. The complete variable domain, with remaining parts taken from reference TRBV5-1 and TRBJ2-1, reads KAGVTQTPRYLIKTRGQQVTLSCSPISGHRSVSWYQQTPGQGLQFLFEYFSETQRNKGNFPGRFSGRQFSNSRSEMNVSTLELGDSALYLCASSSTLPNEQFFGPGTRLTVL.

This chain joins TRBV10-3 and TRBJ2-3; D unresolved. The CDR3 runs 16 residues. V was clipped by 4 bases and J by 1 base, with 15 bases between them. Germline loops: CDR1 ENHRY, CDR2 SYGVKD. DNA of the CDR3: TGTGCCATCAGTGGGCCACCTCGAGGTGGCACAGATACGCAGTATTTT. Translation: CAISGPPRGGTDTQYF.

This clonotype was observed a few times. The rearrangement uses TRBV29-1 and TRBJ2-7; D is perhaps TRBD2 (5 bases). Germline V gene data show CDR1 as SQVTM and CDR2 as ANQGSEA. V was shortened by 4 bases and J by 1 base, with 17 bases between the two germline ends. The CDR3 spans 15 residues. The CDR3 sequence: CSVVKEWTVSYEQYF. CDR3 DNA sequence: TGCAGCGTTGTAAAAGAATGGACTGTTTCCTACGAGCAGTACTTC.

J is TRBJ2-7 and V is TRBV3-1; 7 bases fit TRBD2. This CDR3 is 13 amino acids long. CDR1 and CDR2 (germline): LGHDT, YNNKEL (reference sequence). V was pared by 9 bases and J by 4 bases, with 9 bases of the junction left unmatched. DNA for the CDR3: TGTGCCAGTCATCGGGGGGTTGGTTACGAGCAGTACTTC. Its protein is CASHRGVGYEQYF.

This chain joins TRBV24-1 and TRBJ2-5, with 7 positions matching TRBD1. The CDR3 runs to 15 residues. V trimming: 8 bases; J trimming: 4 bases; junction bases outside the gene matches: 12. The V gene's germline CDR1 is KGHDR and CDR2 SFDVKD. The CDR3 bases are TGTGCCACCATCGACCATCAGGGGGAATTAGAGACCCAGTACTTC. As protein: CATIDHQGELETQYF.

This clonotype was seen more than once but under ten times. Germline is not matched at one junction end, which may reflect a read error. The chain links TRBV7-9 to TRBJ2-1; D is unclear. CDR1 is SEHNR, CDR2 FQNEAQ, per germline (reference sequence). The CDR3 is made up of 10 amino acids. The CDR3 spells CASTPNGQFF. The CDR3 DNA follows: TGTGCCAGCACCCCCAATGGGCAGTTCTTC.

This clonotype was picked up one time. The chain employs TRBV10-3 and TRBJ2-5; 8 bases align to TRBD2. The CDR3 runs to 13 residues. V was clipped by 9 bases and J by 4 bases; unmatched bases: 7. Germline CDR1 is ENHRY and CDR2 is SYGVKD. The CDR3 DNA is TGTGCCATACAAGCGGGGGTCGGAGAGACCCAGTACTTC. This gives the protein CAIQAGVGETQYF.

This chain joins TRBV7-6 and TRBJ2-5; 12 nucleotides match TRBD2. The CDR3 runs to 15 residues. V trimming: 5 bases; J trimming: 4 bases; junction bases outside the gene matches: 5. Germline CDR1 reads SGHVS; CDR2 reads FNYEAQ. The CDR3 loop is CASSTLAGGLETQYF. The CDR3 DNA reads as TGTGCCAGCAGCACCCTAGCGGGGGGGCTAGAGACCCAGTACTTC. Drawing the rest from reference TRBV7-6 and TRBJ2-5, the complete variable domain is GAGVSQSPRYKVTKRGQDVALRCDPISGHVSLYWYRQALGQGPEFLTYFNYEAQQDKSGLPNDRFSAERPEGSISTLTIQRTEQRDSAMYRCASSTLAGGLETQYFGPGTRLLVL.

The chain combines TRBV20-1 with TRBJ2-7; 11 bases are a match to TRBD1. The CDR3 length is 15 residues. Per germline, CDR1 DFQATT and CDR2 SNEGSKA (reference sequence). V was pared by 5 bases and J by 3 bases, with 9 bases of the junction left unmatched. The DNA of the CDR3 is TGCAGTGCTGCGTCAACCGGGACAGGGGGCTACGAGCAGTACTTC. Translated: CSAASTGTGGYEQYF.

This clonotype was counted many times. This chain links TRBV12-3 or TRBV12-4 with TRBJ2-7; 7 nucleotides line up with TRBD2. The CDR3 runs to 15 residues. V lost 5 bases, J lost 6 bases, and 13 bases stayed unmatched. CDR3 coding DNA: TGTGCCAGCAGTACCCGACTAGCAGGTTACGGCGAGCAGTACTTC. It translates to CASSTRLAGYGEQYF.

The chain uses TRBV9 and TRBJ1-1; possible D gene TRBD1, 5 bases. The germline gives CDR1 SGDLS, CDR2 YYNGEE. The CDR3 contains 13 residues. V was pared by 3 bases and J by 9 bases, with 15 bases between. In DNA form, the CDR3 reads TGTGCCAGCAGCGCGGGCAGGGAGAGGCAAGCTTTCTTT. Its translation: CASSAGRERQAFF.

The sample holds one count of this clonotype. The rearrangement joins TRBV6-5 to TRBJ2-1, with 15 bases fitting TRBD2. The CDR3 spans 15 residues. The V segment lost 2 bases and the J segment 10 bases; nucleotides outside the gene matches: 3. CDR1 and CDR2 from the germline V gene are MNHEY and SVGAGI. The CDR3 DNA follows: TGTGCCAGCAGTTACCGGGGACTAGCGGGAGGCGAGCAGTTCTTC. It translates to CASSYRGLAGGEQFF.

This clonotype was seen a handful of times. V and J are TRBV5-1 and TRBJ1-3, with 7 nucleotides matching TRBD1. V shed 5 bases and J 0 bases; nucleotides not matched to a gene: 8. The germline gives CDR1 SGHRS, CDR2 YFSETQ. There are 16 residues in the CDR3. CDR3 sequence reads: CASRSGQRFSGNTIYF. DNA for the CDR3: TGCGCCAGCAGATCGGGACAGCGCTTCTCTGGAAACACCATATATTTT. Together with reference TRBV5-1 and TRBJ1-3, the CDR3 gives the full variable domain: KAGVTQTPRYLIKTRGQQVTLSCSPISGHRSVSWYQQTPGQGLQFLFEYFSETQRNKGNFPGRFSGRQFSNSRSEMNVSTLELGDSALYLCASRSGQRFSGNTIYFGEGSWLTVV.

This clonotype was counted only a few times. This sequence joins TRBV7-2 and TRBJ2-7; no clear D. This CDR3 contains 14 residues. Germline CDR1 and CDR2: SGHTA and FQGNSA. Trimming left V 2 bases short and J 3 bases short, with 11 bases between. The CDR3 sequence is CASSLYDALYEQYF. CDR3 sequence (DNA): TGTGCCAGCAGCTTATATGATGCCCTCTACGAGCAGTACTTC.